This is a list of T cell receptor beta chains from one sample in a study of T cell changes during pregnancy in multiple sclerosis. This table comes from immunoSEQ multiplex PCR, and its TCRdb copy is limited to in-frame clones, with some not included. Of about 38,000 clones listed, 85% to 95% were seen once; the top ten hold under 0.45%. The source was CD4+ T cells from peripheral blood mononuclear cells, collected after pregnancy. These TCRs come from a female donor in good health, enrolled as a control in a pregnancy study. CDR3s include the opening cysteine and the closing phenylalanine or tryptophan. Fields, in order: clone size, J gene, V gene, D gene, CDR3 DNA, CDR3 protein. D genes are given only for firm matches. A row's size may be missing; if present it is once, few, many or a size class.

abundance: -; j_gene: TRBJ2-1; v_gene: TRBV7-2; d_gene: TRBD2; CDR3nt: TGTGCCAGCAGCCCTGGGCGACTAGCCTCGCCTGAGCAGTTCTTC; CDR3aa: CASSPGRLASPEQFF
abundance: -; j_gene: TRBJ1-4; v_gene: TRBV19; d_gene: TRBD1; CDR3nt: TGTGCCAGTAGCCCGGGACAGGCTAATGAAAAACTGTTTTTT; CDR3aa: CASSPGQANEKLFF
abundance: few; j_gene: TRBJ1-4; v_gene: TRBV30; d_gene: -; CDR3nt: TGTGCCTTCGTCGGACAACCAACTAATGAAAAACTGTTTTTT; CDR3aa: CAFVGQPTNEKLFF
abundance: -; j_gene: TRBJ2-3; v_gene: TRBV11-2; d_gene: -; CDR3nt: TGTGCCAGCAGCGGCGGGGTCACAGATACGCAGTATTTT; CDR3aa: CASSGGVTDTQYF
abundance: -; j_gene: TRBJ1-2; v_gene: TRBV7-9; d_gene: TRBD1; CDR3nt: TGTGCCAGCAGCAGACGGGACAGGGCTAACTATGGCTACACCTTC; CDR3aa: CASSRRDRANYGYTF
abundance: -; j_gene: TRBJ1-2; v_gene: TRBV6-6; d_gene: -; CDR3nt: TGTGCCAGCAGGGCAGGGGACTATGGCTACACCTTC; CDR3aa: CASRAGDYGYTF
abundance: -; j_gene: TRBJ1-2; v_gene: TRBV11-2; d_gene: TRBD1; CDR3nt: TGTGCCAGCAGCTTAGGACAGGGGTATGGCTACACCTTC; CDR3aa: CASSLGQGYGYTF
abundance: -; j_gene: TRBJ1-3; v_gene: TRBV9; d_gene: TRBD1; CDR3nt: TGTGCCAGCAGCCCATGGGACAGAGGAAACACCATATATTTT; CDR3aa: CASSPWDRGNTIYF
abundance: -; j_gene: TRBJ2-3; v_gene: TRBV11-3; d_gene: TRBD2; CDR3nt: TGTGCCAGCAGCTTAGGTAGCGGGGGGGCTGGAGATACGCAGTATTTT; CDR3aa: CASSLGSGGAGDTQYF
abundance: -; j_gene: TRBJ1-5; v_gene: TRBV18; d_gene: TRBD1; CDR3nt: TGTGCCAGCTCACCACAGGGGGCTAGCAATCAGCCCCAGCATTTT; CDR3aa: CASSPQGASNQPQHF
abundance: -; j_gene: TRBJ2-2; v_gene: TRBV5-6; d_gene: -; CDR3nt: TGTGCCAGCAGCTTGGTTTTTGGGCAGCCGGCCGGGGAGCTGTTTTTT; CDR3aa: CASSLVFGQPAGELFF
abundance: -; j_gene: TRBJ2-1; v_gene: TRBV11-2; d_gene: -; CDR3nt: TGTGCCAGCAGGTCGGCGGGGAGCTCCTACAATGAGCAGTTCTTC; CDR3aa: CASRSAGSSYNEQFF
abundance: -; j_gene: TRBJ2-2; v_gene: TRBV7-8; d_gene: -; CDR3nt: TGTGCCAGCAGCCTCCTTCCGAACACCGGGGAGCTGTTTTTT; CDR3aa: CASSLLPNTGELFF
abundance: -; j_gene: TRBJ1-1; v_gene: TRBV6-5; d_gene: -; CDR3nt: TGTGCCAGCAGCAGGGAAGGCACTGAAGCTTTCTTT; CDR3aa: CASSREGTEAFF
abundance: -; j_gene: TRBJ2-1; v_gene: TRBV7-9; d_gene: -; CDR3nt: TGTGCCAGCAGCTTAGGGGCACCTCATGAGCAGTTCTTC; CDR3aa: CASSLGAPHEQFF
abundance: -; j_gene: TRBJ2-4; v_gene: TRBV25-1; d_gene: -; CDR3nt: TGTGCCAGCAGTGAATTAGCGGCTGTGAACATTCAGTACTTC; CDR3aa: CASSELAAVNIQYF
abundance: -; j_gene: TRBJ1-1; v_gene: TRBV30; d_gene: -; CDR3nt: TGTGCCTGGAGTGTATTTTTCAGGGGAGCTTTCTTT; CDR3aa: CAWSVFFRGAFF
abundance: -; j_gene: TRBJ2-7; v_gene: TRBV5-8; d_gene: -; CDR3nt: TGTGCCAGCAGCTTGGGGCAGGGTGGCGACGAGCAGTACTTC; CDR3aa: CASSLGQGGDEQYF
abundance: -; j_gene: TRBJ1-2; v_gene: TRBV7-2; d_gene: -; CDR3nt: TGTGCCAGCAGCTTAAACCCGGTCGTCGGCTACACCTTC; CDR3aa: CASSLNPVVGYTF
abundance: few; j_gene: TRBJ1-2; v_gene: TRBV7-2; d_gene: TRBD1; CDR3nt: TGTGCCAGCAGCTTAGGCCCGGGACAGGGGAACTATGGCTACACCTTC; CDR3aa: CASSLGPGQGNYGYTF
abundance: -; j_gene: TRBJ2-7; v_gene: TRBV6-1; d_gene: TRBD2; CDR3nt: TGTGCCAGCAGGCTAGCGGGACTCTACGAGCAGTACTTC; CDR3aa: CASRLAGLYEQYF
abundance: -; j_gene: TRBJ2-7; v_gene: TRBV30; d_gene: TRBD1; CDR3nt: TGTGCCTGGTCTTCCGGGACAGCATCCTACGAGCAGTACTTC; CDR3aa: CAWSSGTASYEQYF
abundance: -; j_gene: TRBJ2-2; v_gene: TRBV7-2; d_gene: -; CDR3nt: TGTGCCAGCAGCAAAGATTCGACTGCCTCCTACACCGGGGAGCTGTTTTTT; CDR3aa: CASSKDSTASYTGELFF
abundance: -; j_gene: TRBJ2-1; v_gene: TRBV9; d_gene: TRBD2; CDR3nt: TGTGCCAGCAGCGTTGGGACTAGCGGGAGGGGTGAGCAGTTCTTC; CDR3aa: CASSVGTSGRGEQFF
abundance: -; j_gene: TRBJ1-1; v_gene: TRBV18; d_gene: -; CDR3nt: TGTGCCAGCTCACCACCCGGGCAGGGCACTGAAGCTTTCTTT; CDR3aa: CASSPPGQGTEAFF
abundance: -; j_gene: TRBJ2-7; v_gene: TRBV18; d_gene: -; CDR3nt: TGTGCCAGCTCACCACTTAGCGGCCACGAGCAGTACTTC; CDR3aa: CASSPLSGHEQYF
abundance: -; j_gene: TRBJ1-5; v_gene: TRBV6-1; d_gene: -; CDR3nt: TGTGCCAGCAGTGAATCTCGGGGAAGCAATCAGCCCCAGCATTTT; CDR3aa: CASSESRGSNQPQHF
abundance: -; j_gene: TRBJ2-6; v_gene: TRBV15; d_gene: TRBD2; CDR3nt: TGTGCCACCAGCGGTTCATTGGGACTACCCAACTCTGGGGCCAACGTCCTGACTTTC; CDR3aa: CATSGSLGLPNSGANVLTF
abundance: -; j_gene: TRBJ1-2; v_gene: TRBV7-2; d_gene: TRBD1; CDR3nt: TGTGCCAGCAGCTTACTATGGGACAGGCGAGGCTACACCTTC; CDR3aa: CASSLLWDRRGYTF
abundance: -; j_gene: TRBJ2-7; v_gene: TRBV6-5; d_gene: TRBD2; CDR3nt: TGTGCCAGCAGTTCCCCCGCTAGCGGTACCTACGAGCAGTACTTC; CDR3aa: CASSSPASGTYEQYF
abundance: few; j_gene: TRBJ2-1; v_gene: TRBV11-2; d_gene: TRBD1; CDR3nt: TGTGCCAGCAGCTTTATCGAGGGACAGAGCTCCTACAATGAGCAGTTCTTC; CDR3aa: CASSFIEGQSSYNEQFF
abundance: -; j_gene: TRBJ1-3; v_gene: TRBV19; d_gene: TRBD1; CDR3nt: TGTGCCAGTAGTATTGGAGGGACAGCTGGAAACACCATATATTTT; CDR3aa: CASSIGGTAGNTIYF
abundance: -; j_gene: TRBJ2-7; v_gene: TRBV10-1; d_gene: -; CDR3nt: TGCGCCAGCAGTGGACTGAGCTCCTACGAGCAGTACTTC; CDR3aa: CASSGLSSYEQYF
abundance: -; j_gene: TRBJ1-2; v_gene: TRBV20-1; d_gene: -; CDR3nt: TGCAGTGCGAAACGCCAGGGAGGCTACACCTTC; CDR3aa: CSAKRQGGYTF
abundance: -; j_gene: TRBJ2-5; v_gene: TRBV5-1; d_gene: TRBD1; CDR3nt: TGCGCCAGCAGCCCGGGACAGGGGGTAATCGGGACCCAGTACTTC; CDR3aa: CASSPGQGVIGTQYF
abundance: -; j_gene: TRBJ1-2; v_gene: TRBV19; d_gene: -; CDR3nt: TGTGCCAGTACCCCGGGTCCAGGGGCCCGCTATGGCTACACCTTC; CDR3aa: CASTPGPGARYGYTF
abundance: -; j_gene: TRBJ1-4; v_gene: TRBV5-6; d_gene: -; CDR3nt: TGTGCCAGCAGCTCTCCCCGGATAGGTAGCGAAAAACTGTTTTTT; CDR3aa: CASSSPRIGSEKLFF